This is a list of T cell receptor beta chains from one sample in a study of blood T cells in healthy people across ages. TCRdb analysed the 5' RACE reads with MiXCR anew, one entry per CDR3 protein. The repertoire consists of more than 1,000,000 distinct CDR3 sequences, with roughly a quarter occurring once and the leading ten covering around 0.75%. These data also formed part of another study, on T cells of mothers and their children.

The material sequenced was blood. These receptors all stem from a girl aged 2 to 9 in good health. The CDR3 runs from the conserved cysteine through the conserved F or W. A D gene is named only where the DNA matches it firmly. Clone size appears in some rows only: once, few, many, or a class for an expanded clone.

j_gene,d_gene,v_gene,abundance,len,CDR3nt,CDR3aa
TRBJ1-3,-,TRBV6-5,few,14,TGTGCCAGCAGCCCAACAGGGTCTAGAAACACCATATATTTT,CASSPTGSRNTIYF
TRBJ2-3,TRBD1,TRBV7-3,-,15,TGTGCCAGCAGCCCTCAGCTAGGGGGCGCAGATACGCAGTATTTT,CASSPQLGGADTQYF
TRBJ2-1,-,TRBV5-1,-,15,TGCGCCAGCAGCTTGGGGGACCCTACCTACAATGAGCAGTTCTTC,CASSLGDPTYNEQFF
TRBJ1-2,-,TRBV20-1,once,15,TGCAGTGCCCCTATATGGGACGTTCGATCATATGGCTACACCTTC,CSAPIWDVRSYGYTF
TRBJ2-7,-,TRBV11-2,-,13,TGTGCCAGCAGCTTCCCCCCTCGGTACGAGCAGTACTTC,CASSFPPRYEQYF
TRBJ2-3,-,TRBV12-3/TRBV12-4,-,18,TGTGCCAGCAGTCCCCGACGGGAGAGAGTCGACCGTGCAGATACGCAGTATTTT,CASSPRRERVDRADTQYF
TRBJ2-1,-,TRBV29-1,-,10,TGCAGCGCGTATTACAATGAGCAGTTCTTC,CSAYYNEQFF
TRBJ1-5,-,TRBV6-5,-,14,TGTGCCAGCAAGAATCAGGGGTCCAATCAGCCCCAGCATTTT,CASKNQGSNQPQHF
TRBJ2-3,-,TRBV16,once,16,TGTGCCAGCAGCCAATTCGAGGGGACTAGCACAGATACGCAGTATTTT,CASSQFEGTSTDTQYF
TRBJ2-5,-,TRBV24-1,-,14,TGTGCCACCAGTGATCCGAGACAGGAAGAGACCCAGTACTTC,CATSDPRQEETQYF
TRBJ1-6,-,TRBV7-2,few,13,TGTGCCAGCAGCCGACTGTTTAATTCACCCCTCCACTTT,CASSRLFNSPLHF
TRBJ2-7,-,TRBV28,few,19,TGTGCCAGCAGTTTAAGAGGGGGGTACGACGGCCGAATCCCCCACGAGCAGTACTTC,CASSLRGGYDGRIPHEQYF